This T cell receptor (beta chain) was documented in a study of regulatory T cells in long-lasting Graves disease. CDR1 is SGHDN, CDR2 FVKESK, per germline. With 3 bases removed from V and 4 bases from J, the gap between germline ends came to 12 bases. The CDR3 spans 15 residues. Time point reported: newly diagnosed GD, antithyroid drugs for less than 3 months. Following extraction of RNA from PBMCs, that RNA was used to make the TCR library. This clonotype showed up just a few times. Assembly of TCR beta libraries relied on iRepertoire HTBI primers together with Arm-PCR of CDR3 regions. MiXCR, run by TCRdb on the multiplex PCR reads, gives a single entry per CDR3 protein. The sample has 400,000 to 500,000 distinct CDR3 sequences, over 14% seen once. A further study also used this sample, focusing on T cells in Graves' hyperthyroidism and ophthalmopathy.

This clonotype was sampled from a woman aged 40 to 50 with Graves disease. The sample in question was peripheral blood mononuclear cells (PBMCs), obtained at new diagnosis, from a patient treated with antithyroid drugs. The V gene is TRBV14, the J gene TRBJ1-4; a possible D gene is TRBD1 (5 bases). The CDR3 region has the DNA TGTGCCAGCAGCCAGGATCACGGGGGTAATGAAAAACTGTTTTTT. Its translation is CASSQDHGGNEKLFF. The full variable domain, in which reference TRBV14 and TRBJ1-4 provide the parts outside the CDR3, is EAGVTQFPSHSVIEKGQTVTLRCDPISGHDNLYWYRRVMGKEIKFLLHFVKESKQDESGMPNNRFLAERTGGTYSTLKVQPAELEDSGVYFCASSQDHGGNEKLFFGSGTQLSVL.